The 18 T cell receptor beta chains presented below share a single source sample, sequenced in a study of blood T cell repertoires in COVID-19. Sequenced by immunoSEQ multiplex PCR; TCRdb stores in-frame clones only, minus some. The repertoire consists of about 250,000 clones, with around 86% occurring once and the leading ten covering approximately 0.94%. Sequences were obtained from peripheral blood. The origin of the receptors is a woman aged 40 to 55 who had recovered from COVID-19.

The rearrangement uses TRBV30 and TRBJ2-3, with 7 bases fitting TRBD2. V trimming: 0 bases; J trimming: 4 bases; junction bases outside the gene matches: 4. The CDR3 runs to 14 residues. Germline V CDR1 and CDR2: GTSNPN, SVGIG (reference sequence). This chain's CDR3 is CAWSVGGSADTQYF. For the CDR3, the DNA is TGTGCCTGGAGTGTCGGCGGGAGCGCAGATACGCAGTATTTT.

The chain employs TRBV11-3 and TRBJ2-5; D is perhaps TRBD1 (6 bases). Germline CDR1 is SGHNT and CDR2 is YENEEA. The length of the CDR3 is 13 residues. Trimming took off 3 bases at V and 7 bases at J, with 12 bases between the two ends. CDR3 protein: CASSLLGGGTQYF. The DNA for the CDR3 is TGTGCCAGCAGCTTGCTAGGGGGTGGGACCCAGTACTTC.

The chain couples TRBV27 to TRBJ2-5; D unresolved. V was pared by 3 bases and J by 5 bases, with 4 bases between. Germline CDR1 is MNHEY and CDR2 is SMNVEV (reference sequence). The CDR3 totals 11 residues. The CDR3 spells CASSFEETQYF. For the CDR3, the DNA is TGTGCCAGCAGTTTTGAGGAGACCCAGTACTTC.

This chain uses TRBV28 with TRBJ1-2, with D tentatively TRBD1 (5 bases). The germline V and J ends were trimmed by 5 bases and 2 bases, with 21 bases remaining between them. Germline CDR1 MDHEN, CDR2 SYDVKM. The CDR3 covers 17 residues. The CDR3 nucleotides are TGTGCCAGCAGTCTTAATCAGGGCAGGGTGAAGAACTATGGCTACACCTTC. This sequence encodes CASSLNQGRVKNYGYTF.

The J gene is TRBJ2-7, the V gene TRBV19; 7 bases are shared with TRBD1. This CDR3 has 15 amino acids. The J segment lost 6 bases and the V segment lost 2 bases, leaving 10 bases of the junction unmatched. Germline V gene lookup returns CDR1 LNHDA and CDR2 SQIVND (reference sequence). CDR3 amino acids: CASSITGTEYSEQYF. The CDR3 DNA follows: TGTGCCAGTAGTATAACCGGGACAGAGTACTCCGAGCAGTACTTC.

This sequence joins TRBV24-1 and TRBJ1-2; 9 bases agree with TRBD1. V shed 3 bases and J 3 bases; nucleotides not matched to a gene: 1. Germline V CDR1 and CDR2: KGHDR, SFDVKD. The CDR3 totals 14 residues. The CDR3 nucleotides read TGTGCCACCAGTGATCGACAGGGGGACTATGGCTACACCTTC. This gives the protein CATSDRQGDYGYTF.

The CDR3 coding sequence is TGTGCCAGGGGACTAGCGGGAGTATCTGGGGCCAACGTCCTGACTTTC. It is translated as CARGLAGVSGANVLTF. The chain joins TRBV12-1 to TRBJ2-6; the DNA was not used to check the table's D call, TRBD2. TRBV12-1 is a pseudogene locus. CDR3 size: 16 residues.

This chain links TRBV4-2 with TRBJ2-1, with D hard to call. Between the trimmed V and J ends, which lost 0 bases and 4 bases, there was a span of 13 bases. Per the germline V gene, CDR1 is LGHNA and CDR2 is YNFKEQ. The CDR3 runs 16 residues. The CDR3 DNA is TGTGCCAGCAGCCAAGATGCGGTGGGTGGATACAATGAGCAGTTCTTC. It encodes CASSQDAVGGYNEQFF.

The chain links TRBV10-3 to TRBJ2-7; 7 bases agree with TRBD1. Germline V CDR1 and CDR2: ENHRY, SYGVKD. Trimming at V came to 7 bases and at J to 3 bases, leaving 9 bases not matched to a gene. This CDR3 region has 14 residues. CDR3 bases: TGTGCCATCACGGAGGACAGGCTATACTACGAGCAGTACTTC. It translates to CAITEDRLYYEQYF.

The rearrangement uses TRBV19 and TRBJ1-1, with TRBD1 matching 8 bases. J lost 7 bases, V lost 11 bases, and 15 bases had no gene match. The germline gives CDR1 LNHDA, CDR2 SQIVND (reference sequence). The CDR3 contains 14 residues. The CDR3 bases are TGTGCCTGCACAGGGGGTGCTTTCGGGAGTGAAGCTTTCTTT. Its translation: CACTGGAFGSEAFF.

The chain joins TRBV7-9 to TRBJ1-3; 7 bases agree with TRBD1. V gave up 5 bases and J gave up 2 bases; unmatched junction bases: 9. Looked up from germline, CDR1 is SEHNR and CDR2 is FQNEAQ (reference sequence). The CDR3 loop spans 16 amino acids. The CDR3 region has the DNA TGTGCCAGCAGCAACCCGACAGGGCCACCTGGAAACACCATATATTTT. Its protein product is CASSNPTGPPGNTIYF.

The V gene is TRBV5-1, the J gene TRBJ2-5; 11 bases align to TRBD2. Looked up from germline, CDR1 is SGHRS and CDR2 is YFSETQ. V was clipped by 6 bases and J by 5 bases; unmatched bases: 9. This CDR3 comprises 15 residues. CDR3 DNA sequence: TGCGCCAGCACCGAAATAGCGGGAGGGCCGGAGACCCAGTACTTC. Amino acids: CASTEIAGGPETQYF. The complete variable domain, with remaining parts taken from reference TRBV5-1 and TRBJ2-5, reads KAGVTQTPRYLIKTRGQQVTLSCSPISGHRSVSWYQQTPGQGLQFLFEYFSETQRNKGNFPGRFSGRQFSNSRSEMNVSTLELGDSALYLCASTEIAGGPETQYFGPGTRLLVL.

The chain recombines TRBV14 with TRBJ1-4; unclear D gene. The V and J ends lost 1 base and 7 bases respectively, with 13 bases between them. Germline V CDR1 and CDR2: SGHDN, FVKESK. The CDR3 is 15 residues long. CDR3 in amino acids: CASSQAHRGTEKLFF. The CDR3 DNA reads TGTGCCAGCAGCCAAGCGCATCGGGGTACTGAAAAACTGTTTTTT.

In this sample, this clone turned up once. One junction end does not reproduce the germline sequence, and a read error may be involved. The J gene is TRBJ2-5, the V gene TRBV7-9; TRBD1 aligns across 9 bases. Germline V gives CDR1 SEHNR, CDR2 FQNEAQ (reference sequence). The CDR3 is 17 residues long. As DNA, the CDR3 is TGTGCCAGCAGCGTAGCCTCGACAGGGGGGAACCAAGAGACCCAGTACTTC. This sequence encodes CASSVASTGGNQETQYF.

This chain links TRBV24-1 with TRBJ2-7; 8 nucleotides match TRBD1. With V trimmed by 0 bases and J by 1 base, 4 bases remained unmatched. The germline V gene encodes CDR1 KGHDR and CDR2 SFDVKD. The CDR3 consists of 16 residues. In nucleotides, the CDR3 is TGTGCCACCAGTGATTTGGCCAGGGGGCTTTCCTACGAGCAGTACTTC. Amino acids: CATSDLARGLSYEQYF.

The chain couples TRBV30 to TRBJ1-1, with D possibly TRBD1 on 5 matching bases. Germline assignment: CDR1 GTSNPN and CDR2 SVGIG (reference sequence). Deletions cut 1 base from V and 2 bases from J, with 8 bases between. CDR3 length: 13 residues. The CDR3 is CAWSAQGNTEAFF. The CDR3 bases are TGTGCCTGGAGTGCTCAGGGTAACACTGAAGCTTTCTTT.

The gene calls are TRBV19 and TRBJ1-6; 7 bases map to TRBD1. CDR3 length equals 15 residues. J lost 9 bases, V lost 6 bases, and 11 bases had no gene match. The germline CDR1 and CDR2 sequences are LNHDA and SQIVND (reference sequence). The CDR3 reads CASSTSTGPLSPLHF. The CDR3 nucleotides read TGTGCCAGTAGCACATCGACAGGGCCTCTTTCACCCCTCCACTTT.

V and J are TRBV5-5 and TRBJ2-7; TRBD1 matches at 7 bases. The junction had 5 bases not matched to a gene; V was cut back by 0 bases and J by 2 bases. From germline, CDR1 is SGHKS and CDR2 YYEKEE (reference sequence). This CDR3 has 15 residues. CDR3 DNA sequence: TGTGCCAGCAGCTTGGGTGGACAGGCCCCCTACGAGCAGTACTTC. Protein: CASSLGGQAPYEQYF.